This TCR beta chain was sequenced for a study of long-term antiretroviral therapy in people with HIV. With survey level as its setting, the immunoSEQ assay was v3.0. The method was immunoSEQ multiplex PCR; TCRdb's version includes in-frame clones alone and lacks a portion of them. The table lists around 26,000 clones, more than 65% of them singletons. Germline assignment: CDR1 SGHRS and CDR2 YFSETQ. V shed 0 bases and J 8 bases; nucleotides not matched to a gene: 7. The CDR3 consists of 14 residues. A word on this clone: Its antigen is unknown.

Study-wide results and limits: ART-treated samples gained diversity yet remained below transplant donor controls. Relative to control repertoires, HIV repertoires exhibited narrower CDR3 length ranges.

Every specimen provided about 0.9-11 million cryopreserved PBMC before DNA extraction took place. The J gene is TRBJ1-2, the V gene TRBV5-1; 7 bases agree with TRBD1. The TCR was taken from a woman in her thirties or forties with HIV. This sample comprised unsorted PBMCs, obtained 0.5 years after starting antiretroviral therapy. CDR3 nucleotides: TGCGCCAGCAGCTTGGGACAGGGATTTGAGGGCTACACCTTC. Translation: CASSLGQGFEGYTF.